The count of the clone carrying this T cell receptor beta chain is one. No antigen is known for it. Germline V gene lookup returns CDR1 SGDLS and CDR2 YYNGEE. J was trimmed by 8 bases and V by 7 bases; bases with no gene match: 13. The CDR3 contains 14 residues. The data are from a study of cytotoxic CD8 clonotypes in ibrutinib-treated CLL. Study-wide results and caveats: Baseline-level clonality went beyond age-matched healthy donors and moved in step with circulating CD8+ T-cell counts.

Produced via immunoSEQ multiplex PCR; TCRdb's table is partial and in-frame only. The table records 30,000 to 40,000 clones, 49% of them present only once. This TCR was sampled from a human donor with chronic lymphocytic leukemia. The specimen comprised PBMCs, sampled before ibrutinib treatment. The chain uses TRBV9 and TRBJ1-2, with 8 nucleotides matching TRBD1. CDR3 sequence reads: CASDVWGTGDGYTF. The DNA of the CDR3 is TGTGCCAGCGACGTTTGGGGGACAGGAGACGGCTACACCTTC.